Listed below are T cell receptor beta chains from one sample, sequenced in a study of blood T cell repertoires in COVID-19. Produced via immunoSEQ multiplex PCR; TCRdb's table is partial and in-frame only. Here the sample spans more than 450,000 clones, about 90% being singletons. The source material was PBMCs or T cells enriched from blood (not recorded which). Receptors were obtained from a woman between 18 and 29 years old who had recovered from COVID-19. The CDR3 runs from the conserved cysteine through the conserved F or W. The order of the fields is D gene, V gene, clone size, J gene, CDR3 DNA, CDR3 protein. D genes are given only for firm matches. Clone sizes are given selectively: once, few, many, or a class where the clone is expanded.

NA	TRBV7-9	NA	TRBJ1-2	TGTGCCAGCAGCCCCGGGGGGGTCGGCTATGGCTACACCTTC	CASSPGGVGYGYTF
NA	TRBV5-1	NA	TRBJ2-3	TGCGCCAGCAGCTTGGATATCACAGATACGCAGTATTTT	CASSLDITDTQYF
NA	TRBV30	NA	TRBJ1-1	TGTGCCTGGAAATTGGAGGGGAGCCCTATCACTGAAGCTTTCTTT	CAWKLEGSPITEAFF
TRBD2	TRBV5-1	once	TRBJ2-2	TGCGCCAGCAGCTTGGAGGGGACTAGCGGGATTAACACCGGGGAGCTGTTTTTT	CASSLEGTSGINTGELFF
TRBD2	TRBV5-1	NA	TRBJ2-5	TGCGCCAGCAGCGACGCCGGGACTAGCCAAGAGACCCAGTACTTC	CASSDAGTSQETQYF
NA	TRBV21-1	NA	TRBJ1-3	TGTGCCAGCAGCAAAGAGTGTGGGGACAGAAACACCATATATTTT	CASSKECGDRNTIYF
NA	TRBV19	NA	TRBJ1-1	TGTGCCAGTAGCCCAGATTTGGACCTCACGGGGGAAACTGAAGCTTTCTTT	CASSPDLDLTGETEAFF
TRBD2	TRBV6-5	NA	TRBJ2-5	TGTGCCAGCCGTCCGGCGGGGGGGGACCAAGAGACCCAGTACTTC	CASRPAGGDQETQYF
NA	TRBV28	NA	TRBJ2-7	TGTGCCAGCAGTTTATGGGGCAGGATGACCTACGAGCAGTACTTC	CASSLWGRMTYEQYF
NA	TRBV4-1	once	TRBJ1-4	TGCGCCAGCAGCCAAGTCCGGCGGAGCTTTAATGAAAAACTGTTTTTT	CASSQVRRSFNEKLFF
NA	TRBV20-1	NA	TRBJ1-2	TGCAGTGATCGGGGAGTTGATGGCTACACCTTC	CSDRGVDGYTF
TRBD2	TRBV5-6	NA	TRBJ2-5	TGTGCCAGCAGCTTGGAAGGTTCCGGGGGGCAAGAGACCCAGTACTTC	CASSLEGSGGQETQYF
NA	TRBV7-3	NA	TRBJ2-2	TGTGCCAGCAGCTTATCTTGGCAGACCGGGGAGCTGTTTTTT	CASSLSWQTGELFF
TRBD1	TRBV19	once	TRBJ2-7	TGTGCCAGTAGTACGGGGACAGGAAGGCACGAGCAGTACTTC	CASSTGTGRHEQYF
TRBD2	TRBV2	NA	TRBJ2-3	TGTGCCAGCAGGACTGCTACTCCGGGGACTAGCGGGGGGGCCGGCACAGATACGCAGTATTTT	CASRTATPGTSGGAGTDTQYF
NA	TRBV9	NA	TRBJ2-3	TGTGCCAGCAGCGATGAGGGTGGCACAGATACGCAGTATTTT	CASSDEGGTDTQYF
NA	TRBV12-3/TRBV12-4	NA	TRBJ2-3	TGTGCCAGCAGCCCGACAGGCACAGATACGCAGTATTTT	CASSPTGTDTQYF
NA	TRBV11-2	NA	TRBJ2-7	TGTGCCAGCAGCTTACTGCTGGGGGCAGTCTACGAGCAGTACTTC	CASSLLLGAVYEQYF
NA	TRBV6-5	once	TRBJ2-5	TGTGCCAGCAGCCCCGGCGGGGATATGGAGACCCAGTACTTC	CASSPGGDMETQYF
NA	TRBV5-5	once	TRBJ1-5	TGTGCCAGCAGGGAGGGGTTGGGGAGCAATCAGCCCCAGCATTTT	CASREGLGSNQPQHF
NA	TRBV28	NA	TRBJ1-1	TGTGCCAGCAGTCGGGGACAAACGAACACTGAAGCTTTCTTT	CASSRGQTNTEAFF
NA	TRBV7-6	once	TRBJ1-5	TGTGCCAGCAGCCCAGGGGAAGGCAATCAGCCCCAGCATTTT	CASSPGEGNQPQHF
TRBD1	TRBV30	NA	TRBJ2-3	TGTGCCTGGAGCCAATACCGCGGGACAGGGATGGGGCCCACAGATACGCAGTATTTT	CAWSQYRGTGMGPTDTQYF
TRBD1	TRBV7-8	once	TRBJ2-1	TGTGCCAGCAGCTTAGGGACAGGGAATGAGCAGTTCTTC	CASSLGTGNEQFF
TRBD1	TRBV2	few	TRBJ1-1	TGTGCCAGCAGTCAATTCCGGGACAGGGGGTTGGTCACTGAAGCTTTCTTT	CASSQFRDRGLVTEAFF
TRBD1	TRBV28	NA	TRBJ1-6	TGTGCCAGCAGTTTATTCCCCGGGACAGGGAATTCACCCCTCCACTTT	CASSLFPGTGNSPLHF
TRBD1	TRBV5-4	NA	TRBJ1-1	TGTGCCAGCAGCTCACAGGGGCCGGAAGCTTTCTTT	CASSSQGPEAFF
NA	TRBV9	once	TRBJ1-4	TGTGCCAGCAGCGGGGGCAGCCCTTTTAATGAAAAACTGTTTTTT	CASSGGSPFNEKLFF
NA	TRBV19	NA	TRBJ1-4	TGTGCCAGCCGCGGGAAGGAGGGTAGTCTGTTTTTT	CASRGKEGSLFF
TRBD1	TRBV29-1	NA	TRBJ1-2	TGCAGCGCTTACTTTCCGACAGGGCCAGGTGGCTACACCTTC	CSAYFPTGPGGYTF
NA	TRBV6-5	NA	TRBJ1-2	TGTGCCAGCAGCCTAAACAAGGGGGTCTATGGCTACACCTTC	CASSLNKGVYGYTF
NA	TRBV3-1/TRBV3-2	NA	TRBJ1-2	TGTGCCAGCAGCCAAGGCGGGAACGGCTACACCTTC	CASSQGGNGYTF
NA	TRBV5-6	NA	TRBJ1-2	TGTGCCAGCAGCTCGGGACTGACTAACTATGGCTACACCTTC	CASSSGLTNYGYTF
NA	TRBV18	NA	TRBJ1-2	TGTGCCAGCTCCCAGACCCGGAGCTATGGCTACACCTTC	CASSQTRSYGYTF
NA	TRBV10-3	NA	TRBJ1-1	TGTGCCATCAGTGAGTCGGGTCTATCTCCCCGGGGGAACACTGAAGCTTTCTTT	CAISESGLSPRGNTEAFF
TRBD1	TRBV15	NA	TRBJ1-2	TGTGCCACCAGCAGGGAGACAGGGCCTTCTAGGACCTATGGCTACACCTTC	CATSRETGPSRTYGYTF
TRBD1	TRBV28	NA	TRBJ1-2	TGTGCCATCACCTCTACAGGGGGTCTTGGCTACACCTTC	CAITSTGGLGYTF
NA	TRBV5-1	NA	TRBJ1-1	TGCGCCAGCAGCTTAACGCGGGACCCCGAGAACACTGAAGCTTTCTTT	CASSLTRDPENTEAFF
TRBD1	TRBV10-3	NA	TRBJ1-2	TGTGCCATCAGTGAGTCTGAGACAGGGTATGACGGCTACACCTTC	CAISESETGYDGYTF
TRBD1	TRBV7-2	NA	TRBJ2-7	TGTGCCAGCAGCCCTCGGACAGGGGCGACCTACGAGCAGTACTTC	CASSPRTGATYEQYF
NA	TRBV6-5	once	TRBJ2-7	TGTGCCAGCAGGGACAATTACGACTACGAGCAGTACTTC	CASRDNYDYEQYF
NA	TRBV5-4	NA	TRBJ1-4	TGTGCCAGCAGCTTGGCCGGGACACCTAATGAAAAACTGTTTTTT	CASSLAGTPNEKLFF
NA	TRBV30	NA	TRBJ1-6	TGTGCCTGGAGTGGACAACTGAATTCACCCCTCCACTTT	CAWSGQLNSPLHF
TRBD1	TRBV30	NA	TRBJ2-7	TGTGCCTGGAGTCTAGGTCGGGACAGGGACCCGAAGCAGTACTTC	CAWSLGRDRDPKQYF
NA	TRBV11-2	NA	TRBJ1-5	TGTGCCAGCAGCCTCGACAGAACTAATCAGCCCCAGCATTTT	CASSLDRTNQPQHF
NA	TRBV30	NA	TRBJ2-7	TGTGCCTGGAAGGGACCCAATGCGGGGGAGCAGTACTTC	CAWKGPNAGEQYF
TRBD1	TRBV11-2	NA	TRBJ1-5	TGTGCCAGCAGCTCCTCAGGGGGCGGGCAGCCCCAGCATTTT	CASSSSGGGQPQHF
NA	TRBV3-1/TRBV3-2	NA	TRBJ2-3	TGTGCCAGCAGCCAAGAGCGATATACGCAGTATTTT	CASSQERYTQYF
NA	TRBV7-2	NA	TRBJ1-5	TGTGCCAGCAGCTCTGGACAGATTAATCAGCCCCAGCATTTT	CASSSGQINQPQHF
NA	TRBV11-2	NA	TRBJ2-7	TGTGCCAGCAGCTCATTCTACGAGCAGTACTTC	CASSSFYEQYF
NA	TRBV5-1	once	TRBJ2-2	TGCGCCAGCAGCTTTAATACCGGTGAGAACACCGGGGAGCTGTTTTTT	CASSFNTGENTGELFF
NA	TRBV25-1	NA	TRBJ1-6	TGTGCCAGCAGTGAATTGCGGCAGTATCAGAATTCACCCCTCCACTTT	CASSELRQYQNSPLHF
NA	TRBV30	NA	TRBJ1-1	TGTGCCTGGAGCCTACAGGGTTGGACTGAAGCTTTCTTT	CAWSLQGWTEAFF
TRBD1	TRBV2	NA	TRBJ1-1	TGTGCCAGCAGCCTAACAGGGGGGGCCGCTGAAGCTTTCTTT	CASSLTGGAAEAFF
TRBD1	TRBV2	NA	TRBJ2-3	TGTGCCAGCAGTAGACCGGGACAGAGCACAGATACGCAGTATTTT	CASSRPGQSTDTQYF
TRBD1	TRBV7-2	NA	TRBJ2-7	TGTGCCAGCAGCCCACGGACAGGGGGCGGCTACGAGCAGTACTTC	CASSPRTGGGYEQYF
NA	TRBV11-2	NA	TRBJ2-1	TGTGCCAGCAAGGCAGGGGTCGATGAGCAGTTCTTC	CASKAGVDEQFF
TRBD1	TRBV7-7	NA	TRBJ2-1	TGTGCCAGCAGCACCCACCCGGGACAGGGGGGATACAATGAGCAGTTCTTC	CASSTHPGQGGYNEQFF
NA	TRBV5-6	NA	TRBJ2-1	TGTGCCAGCAGCTCTACGAGTGAGCAGTTCTTC	CASSSTSEQFF
NA	TRBV5-6	once	TRBJ2-4	TGTGCCAGCATGCGACTAACCCTCGCCAAAAACATTCAGTACTTC	CASMRLTLAKNIQYF